A single sample is the source of the 28 T cell receptor beta chains below, sequenced in a study of cytomegalovirus exposure and HLA in healthy donors. A multiplex PCR was run with 60 Vbeta primers and 13 Jbeta primers. Data came from immunoSEQ multiplex PCR; TCRdb stores just in-frame clones and leaves some out. The sample has roughly 120,000 clones, 70% to 75% seen once. The sequencing sample was made of PBMCs. All receptors come from a woman between 40 and 50 years old in good health and CMV-seronegative.

The chain couples TRBV15 to TRBJ1-2; 9 bases match TRBD1. Germline trimming cut 0 bases from V and 7 bases from J; bases unmatched to any gene: 0. This CDR3 is built from 13 residues. Germline V CDR1 and CDR2: LNHNV, YYDKDF (reference sequence). CDR3 in DNA: TGTGCCACCAGCAGAGAGACAGGGGGTGGCTACACCTTC. It yields the protein CATSRETGGGYTF.

This chain links TRBV28 with TRBJ1-2; D is possibly TRBD1 (5 bases). Trimming removed 1 base from V and 5 bases from J, with 17 bases in between. CDR1 is MDHEN and CDR2 is SYDVKM in the germline V gene. CDR3 length equals 16 residues. The CDR3 region is CASSLFMVRGGYGYTF. CDR3 DNA sequence: TGTGCCAGCAGTTTATTCATGGTTCGGGGGGGGTATGGCTACACCTTC.

The chain carries TRBV6-1 and TRBJ2-7; 9 bases are a match to TRBD1. J lost 1 base, V lost 2 bases, and 6 bases had no gene match. Germline loops: CDR1 MNHNS, CDR2 SASEGT. The CDR3 sequence is 16 residues long. In DNA form, the CDR3 reads TGTGCCAGCAGTGAACGGGGACAGGGAAATTCCTACGAGCAGTACTTC. Protein: CASSERGQGNSYEQYF.

The chain has TRBV6-5 and TRBJ2-2; 7 nucleotides agree with TRBD2. CDR3 length: 15 residues. The germline V gene has CDR1 MNHEY and CDR2 SVGAGI. The V segment lost 4 bases and the J segment 6 bases; nucleotides outside the gene matches: 8. The CDR3 here is CASSSSGSFPGELFF. As DNA, the CDR3 is TGTGCCAGCAGTTCTAGCGGTTCATTCCCCGGGGAGCTGTTTTTT.

In this sample, this clone turned up a few times. This chain links TRBV7-2 with TRBJ1-1; a weak D match, TRBD1 (6 bases). This CDR3 has 14 residues. The V and J ends lost 2 bases and 0 bases respectively, with 7 bases between them. Germline CDR1 SGHTA, CDR2 FQGNSA. CDR3 amino acids: CASSLNRVNTEAFF. For the CDR3, the DNA is TGTGCCAGCAGCTTAAACAGGGTGAACACTGAAGCTTTCTTT. The variable domain in full, with the rest retrieved from reference TRBV7-2 and TRBJ1-1, is GAGVSQSPSNKVTEKGKDVELRCDPISGHTALYWYRQSLGQGLEFLIYFQGNSAPDKSGLPSDRFSAERTGGSVSTLTIQRTQQEDSAVYLCASSLNRVNTEAFFGQGTRLTVV.

Comments on this clone: This sample includes further DNA sequences coding for the same CDR3. The chain has TRBV28 and TRBJ2-6; D is perhaps TRBD1 (6 bases). Germline values: CDR1 MDHEN, CDR2 SYDVKM. V gave up 2 bases and J gave up 3 bases, with 8 bases separating them. The CDR3 spans 15 residues. Here the CDR3 reads CASSLGTYGANVLTF. The CDR3 DNA reads as TGTGCCAGCAGTTTAGGGACATATGGGGCCAACGTCCTGACTTTC.

The chain links TRBV28 to TRBJ1-2; TRBD1 agrees at 7 bases. From germline, CDR1 is MDHEN and CDR2 SYDVKM. Trimming took 3 bases from V and 8 from J; bases not matched to a gene: 6. This CDR3 region has 13 residues. For the CDR3, the DNA is TGTGCCAGCAGTTTCGACAGGGTAGGCGGCTACACCTTC. Residues: CASSFDRVGGYTF.

The V call is TRBV19, the J call TRBJ2-1; possibly TRBD2 for D (6 bases). The CDR3 is made up of 13 amino acids. Germline V gene lookup returns CDR1 LNHDA and CDR2 SQIVND (reference sequence). Trimming shortened V by 6 bases and J by 10 bases, and 16 bases separated the two germline ends. In nucleotides, the CDR3 is TGTGCCAGTAGCAACGGGGGACCCGTAGAGCAGTTCTTC. It specifies CASSNGGPVEQFF.

As to this clone: Mismatch with germline at one junction end may stem from a read error. The chain joins TRBV7-7 to TRBJ2-1; TRBD1 agrees at 9 bases. The V gene's germline CDR1 is SSHAT and CDR2 FNYEAQ (reference sequence). The CDR3 is made up of 13 amino acids. In DNA, the CDR3 is TGTGCTAGCAGCCTCGGACAGGGGAATGAGCAGTTCTTC. This sequence encodes CASSLGQGNEQFF.

Only a few counts were recorded for this clone. The V and J genes are TRBV9 and TRBJ2-2; the D gene is possibly TRBD1 (5 bases). V was shortened by 4 bases and J by 1 base, with 8 bases between the two germline ends. The CDR3 loop spans 14 amino acids. From germline, CDR1 is SGDLS and CDR2 YYNGEE. The chain's CDR3 is CASSTGQNTGELFF. The CDR3 DNA reads TGTGCCAGCAGCACCGGACAGAACACCGGGGAGCTGTTTTTT.

V is TRBV7-2 and J is TRBJ1-2, with 7 bases identical to TRBD1. Trimming at V came to 3 bases and at J to 4 bases, leaving 5 bases not matched to a gene. The CDR3 covers 14 residues. Germline loops: CDR1 SGHTA, CDR2 FQGNSA. Written as DNA, the CDR3 is TGTGCCAGCAGCTTCGCAGGGGGTGGCTATGGCTACACCTTC. It codes for CASSFAGGGYGYTF.

This sequence joins TRBV6-5 and TRBJ1-5; 7 bases fit TRBD1. The J segment lost 5 bases and the V segment lost 4 bases, leaving 5 bases of the junction unmatched. This CDR3 has 14 residues. Looked up from germline, CDR1 is MNHEY and CDR2 is SVGAGI. The CDR3 spells CASSSRQGHQPQHF. The CDR3 DNA follows: TGTGCCAGCAGTTCACGACAGGGTCATCAGCCCCAGCATTTT.

This clone was observed a single time. The chain carries TRBV19 and TRBJ2-1; 11 nucleotides line up with TRBD2. V lost 5 bases and J lost 5; bases outside the gene matches: 11. Germline V CDR1 and CDR2: LNHDA, SQIVND (reference sequence). The CDR3 loop spans 17 amino acids. The CDR3 nucleotides read TGTGCCAGTAGTCTAAACCATGGGACTAGCGGTCACAATGAGCAGTTCTTC. It encodes CASSLNHGTSGHNEQFF. Full variable domain (missing parts from reference TRBV19 and TRBJ2-1): DGGITQSPKYLFRKEGQNVTLSCEQNLNHDAMYWYRQDPGQGLRLIYYSQIVNDFQKGDIAEGYSVSREKKESFPLTVTSAQKNPTAFYLCASSLNHGTSGHNEQFFGPGTRLTVL.

The chain combines TRBV6-1 with TRBJ1-4; 7 bases align to TRBD1. The CDR3 is made up of 13 amino acids. V dropped 6 bases and J dropped 7; count of bases not matched to a gene: 5. CDR1 and CDR2 from the germline V gene are MNHNS and SASEGT. The CDR3 region has the DNA TGTGCCAGCAGCCGACAGGGAGGTGAAAAACTGTTTTTT. This gives the protein CASSRQGGEKLFF.

This rearrangement joins TRBV7-2 to TRBJ1-1, with D possibly TRBD1 on 5 matching bases. The CDR3 has 13 residues. The ends were cut back, 3 bases at V and 4 bases at J, with 9 bases in the middle. Germline loops: CDR1 SGHTA, CDR2 FQGNSA. CDR3 sequence (DNA): TGTGCCAGCAGCTTCGACAGAAGCACTGAAGCTTTCTTT. Its translation: CASSFDRSTEAFF.

The V gene is TRBV4-3, the J gene TRBJ2-7; 11 nucleotides align to TRBD1. CDR3 length: 16 residues. CDR1 LGHNA and CDR2 YSLEER come from the germline V gene. The J segment lost 3 bases and the V segment lost 2 bases, leaving 6 bases of the junction unmatched. The CDR3: CASSQFTGTGGYEQYF. CDR3 bases: TGCGCCAGCAGCCAATTCACCGGGACAGGGGGCTACGAGCAGTACTTC.

The chain recombines TRBV18 with TRBJ1-2; no clear D gene. Deletions cut 3 bases from V and 4 bases from J, with 15 bases between. CDR3 size: 15 residues. Germline values: CDR1 KGHSH, CDR2 LQKENI. CDR3 DNA sequence: TGTGCCAGCTCACCTAAAACCCAACCGGGCTATGGCTACACCTTC. Residues: CASSPKTQPGYGYTF.

The CDR3, as DNA: TGTGCCAGCAGTTTCAGTGCAGTGGGCGCCTACGAGCAGTACTTC. Its protein product is CASSFSAVGAYEQYF. The rearrangement uses TRBV28 and TRBJ2-7, with D unclear. CDR3 size: 15 residues. Trimming removed 3 bases from V and 2 bases from J, with 14 bases in between. CDR1 MDHEN and CDR2 SYDVKM come from the germline V gene.

This chain uses TRBV28 with TRBJ1-4, with a possible D match to TRBD1 (5 bases). V was cut by 4 bases and J by 11 bases, with 17 bases left in between. Per germline, CDR1 MDHEN and CDR2 SYDVKM. This CDR3 contains 14 residues. For the CDR3, the DNA is TGTGCCAGCAGTTCTAGAGGCAGGGTTGGGAAACTGTTTTTT. Its translation: CASSSRGRVGKLFF.

This chain joins TRBV6-4 and TRBJ2-7, with 15 bases aligning to TRBD2. From germline, CDR1 is MRHNA and CDR2 SNTAGT. V shed 2 bases and J 1 base; nucleotides not matched to a gene: 9. There are 19 residues in the CDR3. CDR3 nucleotides: TGTGCCAGCAGTGACCTCCTTGGGACTAGCGGGGGGCGGTCCTACGAGCAGTACTTC. Amino acids: CASSDLLGTSGGRSYEQYF.

This chain links TRBV7-2 with TRBJ1-1; D call uncertain. V was shortened by 2 bases and J by 7 bases, with 8 bases between the two germline ends. This CDR3 spans 12 amino acids. CDR1 SGHTA and CDR2 FQGNSA come from the germline V gene. The CDR3 sequence: CASSLFGLEAFF. The CDR3 nucleotides are TGTGCCAGCAGCTTATTTGGACTTGAAGCTTTCTTT.

The J gene is TRBJ1-2, the V gene TRBV7-3; TRBD1 is a possible D gene (5 bases). Trimming took 5 bases from V and 8 from J, leaving 15 bases between them. Germline loops: CDR1 SGHTA, CDR2 FQGTGA. CDR3 length equals 13 residues. The CDR3 spells CASSPRGGGGYTF. In DNA, the CDR3 is TGTGCCAGCAGCCCCCGGGGGGGAGGGGGCTACACCTTC.

The chain couples TRBV28 to TRBJ1-2, with TRBD1 identical over 7 bases. The CDR3 loop spans 16 amino acids. Per germline, CDR1 MDHEN and CDR2 SYDVKM. The trim removed 5 bases at V and 8 bases at J, leaving 17 bases unmatched. CDR3 DNA: TGTGCCAGCAGTCGCCAATCAGACGACAGGGCGCGCGGCTACACCTTC. This encodes CASSRQSDDRARGYTF.

The rearrangement uses TRBV10-3 and TRBJ1-2, with 11 nucleotides matching TRBD1. The CDR3 totals 15 residues. Germline V CDR1 and CDR2: ENHRY, SYGVKD. J lost 4 bases, V lost 4 bases, and 5 bases had no gene match. CDR3 protein: CAISVDRGRVYGYTF. DNA for the CDR3: TGTGCCATCAGTGTGGACAGGGGGCGGGTCTATGGCTACACCTTC.

CDR3 nucleotides: TGTGCCACCAGCCCGCAAGAGACAGTTAATGAAAAACTGTTTTTT. It encodes CATSPQETVNEKLFF. The V gene is TRBV15, the J gene TRBJ1-4, with D tentatively TRBD1 (5 bases). Germline V gene sequence: CDR1 LNHNV, CDR2 YYDKDF (reference sequence). The CDR3 loop spans 15 amino acids. Trimming removed 5 bases from V and 4 bases from J, with 14 bases in between.

The genes are TRBV5-1 and TRBJ2-7, with 9 bases matching TRBD1. Germline values: CDR1 SGHRS, CDR2 YFSETQ. The junction had 10 bases not matched to a gene; V was cut back by 4 bases and J by 5 bases. The CDR3 has 15 residues. The CDR3 protein is CASSPITDRGHEQYF. The CDR3 nucleotides read TGCGCCAGCAGCCCCATCACGGACAGGGGCCACGAGCAGTACTTC.

The chain employs TRBV10-3 and TRBJ2-5; a weak D match, TRBD2 (7 bases). V was pared by 6 bases and J by 2 bases, with 16 bases between. In germline, CDR1 is ENHRY, CDR2 SYGVKD. The CDR3 loop spans 15 amino acids. DNA of the CDR3: TGTGCCATCAGCGGGGGGCTAGGGGGACAAGAGACCCAGTACTTC. Amino acids: CAISGGLGGQETQYF.

In its sample, this clone was seen once. This chain uses TRBV19 with TRBJ2-5; 8 bases are a match to TRBD2. J gave up 5 bases and V 5 bases, and 10 bases lay outside the gene matches. The CDR3 runs to 15 residues. The germline gives CDR1 LNHDA, CDR2 SQIVND (reference sequence). As DNA, the CDR3 is TGTGCCAGTAGTCACGACCCTAGCGGGTATGAGACCCAGTACTTC. Translation: CASSHDPSGYETQYF.